This T cell receptor beta chain is drawn from a study of shared clonotypes between healthy human individuals. Study information: Those who served as donors were a couple of women and three men between the ages of 18 and 49.

Using immunoSEQ multiplex PCR, the repertoire was profiled, and TCRdb retains in-frame clones only, with some absent. The sample holds fewer than 2.5 million clones, approximately 93% seen once. There were only Caucasian adults among the donors, and all lived in Nashville, Tennessee. The CDR3 has 15 residues. Germline V gives CDR1 MNHNY, CDR2 SVGAGI (reference sequence). The germline V and J ends were trimmed by 6 bases and 4 bases, with 16 bases remaining between them. Sequenced: naive CD4+ T cells from PBMCs. Indicated subset: CD45RA+ positively selected. The clonotype was recovered from a man aged 18 to 29 in good health. Some clones in this sample may be carry-over from other donors' samples. The chain links TRBV6-6 to TRBJ2-1, with unresolved D. CDR3 sequence reads: CASRTPSSSYNEQFF. The CDR3 nucleotides are TGTGCCAGCAGGACCCCTTCGTCGTCATACAATGAGCAGTTCTTC.